Sequencing of this T cell receptor (beta chain) was carried out in a study of cytomegalovirus exposure and HLA in healthy donors. Findings of the study overall: In a later analysis, CMV-associated beta chains were mostly HLA-associated, it appeared. As was reported, the classifier diagnosed cytomegalovirus status with high specificity and sensitivity. Researchers catalogued about 150 TCR beta chains as cytomegalovirus-associated.

V lost 4 bases and J 7 bases, leaving 10 bases between the germline ends. Germline CDR1 reads MDHEN; CDR2 reads SYDVKM. There are 12 residues in the CDR3. Notes on this clone: Its antigen is currently unknown.

The PCR used 60 Vbeta and 13 Jbeta primers. TCRdb's copy holds only in-frame clones and misses some; the assay was immunoSEQ multiplex PCR. This table holds around 130,000 clones, approximately 80% found once. The sequenced material came from PBMCs. This TCR derives from a woman aged 40 to 50 in good health and CMV-seronegative. The chain employs TRBV28 and TRBJ1-2; D possibly corresponds to TRBD1 (6 bases). CDR3 amino acids: CASSSQGIGYTF. CDR3 DNA: TGTGCCAGCAGTTCACAGGGAATTGGCTACACCTTC.